This is a list of T cell receptor beta chains from one sample in a study of radiation and T cells in renal cell carcinoma. Measured with immunoSEQ multiplex PCR; TCRdb has only the in-frame clones, and not every one. Of around 170,000 clones in the sample, 88% are singletons; the top ten hold roughly 12%. This sample comprised blood, obtained from a patient whose treatment included radiotherapy and nephrectomy. These receptors all stem from a woman in her fifties or sixties with renal cell carcinoma. CDR3s include the opening cysteine and the closing phenylalanine or tryptophan. D genes are given only for firm matches.

>.|TRBV15|TRBJ1-2
TGTGCCACCAGCAGGGGGGGACAACCTAATGATGGCTACACCTTC
CATSRGGQPNDGYTF
>TRBD2|TRBV4-3|TRBJ2-1
TGCGCCAGCAGCCAGCGACTAGCGGCCCCCAATGAGCAGTTCTTC
CASSQRLAAPNEQFF
>TRBD2|TRBV19|TRBJ2-5
TGTGCCAGTAGGAAAAATCTAGCGGGGGGGCAAGAGACCCAGTACTTC
CASRKNLAGGQETQYF
>TRBD1|TRBV11-2|TRBJ1-1
TGTGCCAGCAGATCCTCCAACAGGGGTATAGGTGAAGCTTTCTTT
CASRSSNRGIGEAFF
>TRBD2|TRBV5-4|TRBJ2-1
TGTGCCAGCAGCTTACGCGGGGGGGCGAGCGTTGAGCAGTTCTTC
CASSLRGGASVEQFF
>.|TRBV11-2|TRBJ2-7
TGTGCCAGCGCCCTGGGGCAGCCACCCTACGAGCAGTACTTC
CASALGQPPYEQYF
>.|TRBV6-1|TRBJ1-5
TGTGCCAGCAGTGAAGCAGGGGACGGATATCAGCCCCAGCATTTT
CASSEAGDGYQPQHF
>TRBD2|TRBV7-9|TRBJ2-5
TGTGCCAGCAGCTCCGGGTCTAGCGGTGTCGAAGAGACCCAGTACTTC
CASSSGSSGVEETQYF
>TRBD2|TRBV29-1|TRBJ2-3
TGCAGCGTTTTAGCGGGGGGGCCCAGCACAGATACGCAGTATTTT
CSVLAGGPSTDTQYF
>TRBD1|TRBV5-8|TRBJ1-5
TGTGCCAGCAGCAAACTACTGACAGGGCGCAATCAGCCCCAGCATTTT
CASSKLLTGRNQPQHF
>.|TRBV6-5|TRBJ1-1
TGTGCCAGCAGTTACCAACAGGGAAACACTGAAGCTTTCTTT
CASSYQQGNTEAFF
>TRBD1|TRBV6-5|TRBJ1-2
TGTGCCAGCAGTCGGGACAGGCTGAACTATGGCTACACCTTC
CASSRDRLNYGYTF
>.|TRBV4-3|TRBJ2-2
TGCGCCAGCAGCCAAGAGGGTGGCAGGACGAACACCGGGGAGCTGTTTTTT
CASSQEGGRTNTGELFF